These 24 T cell receptor beta chains were sequenced from one sample in a study of naive and memory T cell subsets. General observations from the study: A few larger clonotypes appeared in naive repertoires, especially CD8, possibly memory cells re-expressing CD45RA.

What these receptors recognize is not known. Two oligonucleotides, mixed equimolar, formed the beta constant-region primer covering TRBC1 and TRBC2. Ligated cDNA was amplified by four rounds of PCR with nested alpha and beta constant-region primers and SP2. TCRdb reanalysed the UMI-ligation and nested PCR reads using MiXCR and keeps one entry per CDR3 protein. The data show over 100,000 distinct CDR3 sequences, with roughly 15% seen just once and around 2.8% held by the top ten. Source material: naive CD8+ T cells from blood. The source of these receptors is a human donor in good health.

The chain couples TRBV6-2 or TRBV6-3 to TRBJ2-1, with 10 bases fitting TRBD1. V lost 8 bases to trimming and J lost 7 bases; unmatched junction nucleotides: 11. CDR1 is MNHEY and CDR2 is SVGEGT in the germline V gene. The CDR3 contains 15 residues. CDR3 nucleotides: TGTGCCAGCTGCATGGGGGACAGGGGAGGGAATGAGCAGTTCTTC. Its translation: CASCMGDRGGNEQFF.

The chain has TRBV20-1 and TRBJ1-1; no clear D gene. Germline V gives CDR1 DFQATT, CDR2 SNEGSKA (reference sequence). V was shortened by 2 bases and J by 1 base, with 14 bases between the two germline ends. The length of the CDR3 is 15 residues. DNA of the CDR3: TGCAGTGCTAGACCTCCCAACGCGGGGAACACTGAAGCTTTCTTT. Protein sequence: CSARPPNAGNTEAFF.

A remark on this clonotype: The limits of the CDR3 on the DNA are not certain, so only TCRdb's listed CDR3 is given. This chain uses TRBV4-3 with TRBJ2-7; TRBD1 reflects the table's D call only, with no check against the DNA. With termini counted, the CDR3 has 18 amino acids. Germline values: CDR1 LGHNA, CDR2 YSLEER. CDR3 protein: CASSPFGPGGTGNYEQYF.

This clonotype was recorded once. The chain employs TRBV7-9 and TRBJ2-1, with TRBD2 identical over 16 bases. With 0 bases clipped from V and 0 bases from J, the junction kept 5 bases outside the gene matches. The germline V gene encodes CDR1 SEHNR and CDR2 FQNEAQ (reference sequence). CDR3 length equals 20 residues. The CDR3 nucleotides read TGTGCCAGCAGCTTAGCGAGGGGGACTAGCGGGGGGGACTCCTACAATGAGCAGTTCTTC. The encoded protein is CASSLARGTSGGDSYNEQFF.

In this sample, this clonotype turned up a few times. CDR3 sequence reads: CASSSSRDPQETQYF. CDR3 DNA sequence: TGTGCCAGCAGTTCCTCCCGGGACCCCCAAGAGACCCAGTACTTC. V usage is TRBV6-2 or TRBV6-3 and J usage is TRBJ2-5; D may correspond to TRBD1 or TRBD2 (5 bases each). The CDR3 has 15 amino acids. V was cut by 4 bases and J by 1 base, with 13 bases left in between. Germline lookup yields CDR1 MNHEY and CDR2 SVGEGT.

The chain joins TRBV20-1 to TRBJ2-3; weak D call: TRBD1 (6 bases). CDR1 and CDR2 (germline): DFQATT, SNEGSKA (reference sequence). This CDR3 contains 13 residues. CDR3 in amino acids: CTIRDTLTDTQYF. The CDR3 region has the DNA TGCACCATCCGGGACACATTAACAGATACGCAGTATTTT.

This chain joins TRBV27 and TRBJ2-5; D not resolved. The CDR3 sequence is 12 residues long. Germline V CDR1 and CDR2: MNHEY, SMNVEV (reference sequence). V was shortened by 6 bases and J by 0 bases, with 5 bases between the two germline ends. CDR3 in DNA: TGTGCCAGCAGCCCGGACCAAGAGACCCAGTACTTC. It yields the protein CASSPDQETQYF.

This clonotype was seen only a few times. The V gene is TRBV7-9, the J gene TRBJ2-7; D is ambiguous. Looked up from germline, CDR1 is SEHNR and CDR2 is FQNEAQ (reference sequence). V lost 4 bases and J 0 bases, leaving 13 bases between the germline ends. The CDR3 contains 15 residues. In DNA form, the CDR3 reads TGTGCCAGCAGCTACGATACAGTCAGCTCCTACGAGCAGTACTTC. It yields the protein CASSYDTVSSYEQYF.

This clonotype has a handful of counts. The CDR3 nucleotides read TGTGCCACCAGTGAAACACCGGGGACCACAGATACGCAGTATTTT. This sequence encodes CATSETPGTTDTQYF. J is TRBJ2-3 and V is TRBV24-1; D may be TRBD1 or TRBD2 (5 bases each). The germline V gene encodes CDR1 KGHDR and CDR2 SFDVKD. CDR3 length: 15 amino acids. V was trimmed by 4 bases and J by 2 bases, leaving 12 bases between them.

This clonotype was counted between two and nine times. The chain is built from TRBV5-1 and TRBJ2-1, with D possibly called TRBD1 or TRBD2 (6 bases each). Germline CDR1 reads SGHRS; CDR2 reads YFSETQ. The CDR3 consists of 11 residues. V was trimmed by 7 bases and J by 9 bases, leaving 11 bases between them. The CDR3 sequence is CASSGGVEQFF. DNA of the CDR3: TGCGCCAGCTCCGGGGGCGTTGAGCAGTTCTTC. Using reference TRBV5-1 and TRBJ2-1 for the parts outside the CDR3, the full variable domain is KAGVTQTPRYLIKTRGQQVTLSCSPISGHRSVSWYQQTPGQGLQFLFEYFSETQRNKGNFPGRFSGRQFSNSRSEMNVSTLELGDSALYLCASSGGVEQFFGPGTRLTVL.

J is TRBJ2-1 and V is TRBV29-1; 10 bases match TRBD1. The CDR3 runs 17 residues. V lost 7 bases, J lost 5 bases, and 17 bases stayed unmatched. Germline-derived CDR1 and CDR2 are SQVTM and ANQGSEA. DNA for the CDR3: TGCAGCGCTGGGGGGGGAGACAGGGGGCGACCTAACAATGAGCAGTTCTTC. Amino acid sequence: CSAGGGDRGRPNNEQFF.

The chain's CDR3 is CASSHLTGDTQYF. CDR3 nucleotides: TGTGCCAGCAGCCACTTAACCGGGGATACGCAGTATTTT. This chain uses TRBV6-1 with TRBJ2-3; D is ambiguous. Germline assignment: CDR1 MNHNS and CDR2 SASEGT. V was pared by 6 bases and J by 6 bases, with 13 bases between. This CDR3 is built from 13 residues.

This clonotype appeared many times. This CDR3 is CASRGGPDTQYF. CDR3 DNA sequence: TGTGCCAGCAGAGGGGGCCCAGATACGCAGTATTTT. The chain links TRBV7-9 to TRBJ2-3; 7 bases agree with TRBD1. Germline assignment: CDR1 SEHNR and CDR2 FQNEAQ (reference sequence). This CDR3 spans 12 amino acids. Trimming at V came to 6 bases and at J to 4 bases, leaving 1 base not matched to a gene.

This rearrangement joins TRBV7-9 to TRBJ2-3, with a weak D call TRBD2 (5 bases). This CDR3 is built from 12 residues. Per germline, CDR1 SEHNR and CDR2 FQNEAQ (reference sequence). Trimming stripped 2 bases from V and 6 bases from J, with 6 bases between. DNA for the CDR3: TGTGCCAGCAGCTTATGGGAGGATACGCAGTATTTT. The encoded protein is CASSLWEDTQYF.

The gene calls are TRBV6-2 or TRBV6-3 and TRBJ2-6, with 7 bases fitting TRBD1. This CDR3 spans 16 amino acids. V shed 5 bases and J 1 base; nucleotides not matched to a gene: 5. Germline-derived CDR1 and CDR2 are MNHEY and SVGEGT. The CDR3 sequence: CASSPRQGSGANVLTF. As DNA, the CDR3 is TGTGCCAGCAGTCCCCGACAGGGTTCTGGGGCCAACGTCCTGACTTTC.

This clonotype was seen repeatedly, ten times or more. This chain joins TRBV2 and TRBJ2-2; possible D gene TRBD2, 6 bases. This CDR3 is built from 14 residues. Germline V CDR1 and CDR2: SNHLY, FYNNEI. The V end lost 6 bases, the J end lost 5 bases, and 13 bases lay between the germline ends. CDR3 region: CASRASSGTGELFF. CDR3 nucleotides: TGTGCCAGCAGGGCCAGTAGCGGAACCGGGGAGCTGTTTTTT.

This clonotype was detected many times. The V call is TRBV27, the J call TRBJ2-1; D unresolved. Germline V lookup: CDR1 MNHEY, CDR2 SMNVEV (reference sequence). CDR3 length: 12 amino acids. Trimming removed 4 bases at V and 9 bases at J, with 10 bases between. The CDR3 DNA reads as TGTGCCAGCAGTTCATTCTCCCGTGAGCAGTTCTTC. Its protein is CASSSFSREQFF.

This sequence joins TRBV7-9 and TRBJ1-2, with 9 positions matching TRBD1. CDR1 is SEHNR, CDR2 FQNEAQ, per germline (reference sequence). The J segment lost 6 bases and the V segment lost 5 bases, leaving 7 bases of the junction unmatched. CDR3 length: 14 amino acids. CDR3 sequence reads: CASSRRDRDDGYTF. The CDR3 DNA follows: TGTGCCAGCAGCCGCCGGGACAGGGATGATGGCTACACCTTC. Supplemented by reference TRBV7-9 and TRBJ1-2, the full variable domain reads DTGVSQNPRHKITKRGQNVTFRCDPISEHNRLYWYRQTLGQGPEFLTYFQNEAQLEKSRLLSDRFSAERPKGSFSTLEIQRTEQGDSAMYLCASSRRDRDDGYTFGSGTRLTVV.

The sample holds a few counts of this clonotype. The CDR3 here is CASSERTDSNQPQHF. DNA of the CDR3: TGTGCCAGCAGTGAACGGACTGATAGCAATCAGCCCCAGCATTTT. V is TRBV2 and J is TRBJ1-5; D is undetermined. CDR3 length: 15 amino acids. Trimming stripped 2 bases from V and 0 bases from J, with 8 bases between. Germline CDR1 is SNHLY and CDR2 is FYNNEI. Combining the CDR3 with reference TRBV2 and TRBJ1-5 gives the whole variable domain EPEVTQTPSHQVTQMGQEVILRCVPISNHLYFYWYRQILGQKVEFLVSFYNNEISEKSEIFDDQFSVERPDGSNFTLKIRSTKLEDSAMYFCASSERTDSNQPQHFGDGTRLSIL.

In this sample, this clonotype turned up a few times. The chain recombines TRBV12-3 or TRBV12-4 with TRBJ2-5; D is ambiguous. Trimming left V 3 bases short and J 5 bases short, with 13 bases between. This CDR3 region has 14 residues. The CDR3 loop is CASSLSLRGETQYF. CDR3 bases: TGTGCCAGCAGTTTGTCGCTACGTGGGGAGACCCAGTACTTC.

In this sample, this clonotype turned up many times. The rearrangement links TRBV12-3 or TRBV12-4 to TRBJ2-1, with 11 bases that match TRBD2. The V gene end was trimmed by 6 bases and the J gene end by 6 bases; junction bases not matched to a gene: 4. CDR3 length equals 14 residues. The CDR3 DNA sequence: TGTGCCAGCAGACTAGCGGGAGAGGTCAATGAGCAGTTCTTC. Protein: CASRLAGEVNEQFF.

This clonotype showed up just a few times. The V and J genes are TRBV30 and TRBJ1-2; 10 bases map to TRBD1. This CDR3 comprises 15 residues. Germline CDR1 reads GTSNPN; CDR2 reads SVGIG (reference sequence). Trimming took 2 bases from V and 2 from J; bases not matched to a gene: 5. The CDR3 DNA follows: TGTGCCTGGAGTCCCCTGGGACAGGGGAACTATGGCTACACCTTC. It translates to CAWSPLGQGNYGYTF.

This chain uses TRBV2 with TRBJ1-1; D not resolved. The CDR3 loop spans 13 amino acids. V lost 3 bases to trimming and J lost 4 bases, with 9 bases between them. The germline gives CDR1 SNHLY, CDR2 FYNNEI. CDR3 bases: TGTGCCAGCAGTGACCGGGCCCCCACTGAAGCTTTCTTT. As protein: CASSDRAPTEAFF.

This clonotype appeared a few times. The rearrangement uses TRBV13 and TRBJ2-4; a possible D gene is TRBD2 (5 bases). V lost 0 bases to trimming and J lost 3 bases, with 6 bases between them. Germline CDR1 PRHDT, CDR2 FYEKMQ (reference sequence). This CDR3 has 14 residues. The CDR3 loop is CASSLGGVKNIQYF. The CDR3 nucleotides are TGTGCCAGCAGCTTAGGCGGGGTCAAAAACATTCAGTACTTC.